This T cell receptor (beta chain) was found in a study of cytomegalovirus exposure and HLA in healthy donors. Study overall: Later analysis reported that the approximately 110 validation repertoires shared the platform of the roughly 700 first-cohort repertoires. Study conclusions and caveats: There were some public TCRs occurring in many donors, but most TCR sequences were rare. Researchers catalogued 164 TCR beta chains as cytomegalovirus-associated.

Clones were sequenced by immunoSEQ multiplex PCR, and TCRdb holds only the in-frame ones, with some missing. Of about 120,000 clones in the sample, around 86% were seen once. About this clone: Its target is unknown.

The donors formed part of the roughly 120-subject validation cohort, distinct from the roughly 600-subject first cohort. The clonotype was recovered from a man between 18 and 29 years old in good health and CMV-seronegative. Sequencing was carried out using PBMCs.

The CDR3: CASSLGGLVDTQYF. The DNA of the CDR3 is TGTGCCAGCAGCTTAGGAGGGCTAGTGGATACGCAGTATTTT. J is TRBJ2-3 and V is TRBV7-9; tentative D call: TRBD2 (5 bases). Germline V lookup: CDR1 SEHNR, CDR2 FQNEAQ (reference sequence). The ends were cut back, 1 base at V and 6 bases at J, with 11 bases in the middle. This CDR3 has 14 amino acids. The entire variable domain, with the rest obtained from reference TRBV7-9 and TRBJ2-3, is as follows: DTGVSQNPRHKITKRGQNVTFRCDPISEHNRLYWYRQTLGQGPEFLTYFQNEAQLEKSRLLSDRFSAERPKGSFSTLEIQRTEQGDSAMYLCASSLGGLVDTQYFGPGTRLTVL.